What follows are 18 T cell receptor beta chains derived from one specimen sequenced in a study of blood T cell repertoires in COVID-19. Sequenced by immunoSEQ multiplex PCR; TCRdb stores in-frame clones only, minus some. Altogether approximately 160,000 clones are present, 84% being singletons, with the ten largest covering 14%. Sequencing was carried out using peripheral blood. These receptors originate from a man aged 18-30 years with active or convalescent COVID-19.

The chain combines TRBV2 with TRBJ1-1, with D possibly matching TRBD1 (5 bases). Germline CDR1 and CDR2: SNHLY and FYNNEI. Trimming cost V 2 bases and J 4 bases, with 5 bases left between them. CDR3 length equals 12 residues. CDR3 region: CASSEQGTEAFF. CDR3 sequence (DNA): TGTGCCAGCAGTGAACAGGGCACTGAAGCTTTCTTT.

This clone was seen at least ten times. The rearrangement uses TRBV7-2 and TRBJ2-3; TRBD1 might be the D (5 bases). Looked up from germline, CDR1 is SGHTA and CDR2 is FQGNSA. With 7 bases removed from V and 4 bases from J, the gap between germline ends came to 12 bases. There are 13 residues in the CDR3. As DNA, the CDR3 is TGTGCCAGCACAGCCCTAGGGGCAGATACGCAGTATTTT. Translating it yields CASTALGADTQYF.

V and J are TRBV7-2 and TRBJ1-1, with 7 bases identical to TRBD1. With V trimmed by 4 bases and J by 5 bases, 10 bases remained unmatched. Germline V gene sequence: CDR1 SGHTA, CDR2 FQGNSA. This CDR3 comprises 15 residues. CDR3 coding DNA: TGTGCCAGCAGCTCAAACAGGGGTATGGGGACTGAAGCTTTCTTT. This encodes CASSSNRGMGTEAFF. Looking up the rest from reference TRBV7-2 and TRBJ1-1 gives the full variable domain: GAGVSQSPSNKVTEKGKDVELRCDPISGHTALYWYRQSLGQGLEFLIYFQGNSAPDKSGLPSDRFSAERTGGSVSTLTIQRTQQEDSAVYLCASSSNRGMGTEAFFGQGTRLTVV.

V usage is TRBV12-5 and J usage is TRBJ2-7; 7 positions match TRBD1. CDR1 and CDR2 from the germline V gene are LGHNT and FRNRAP. V was clipped by 5 bases and J by 3 bases; unmatched bases: 7. The CDR3 is 14 residues long. CDR3 DNA: TGTGCTAGTGGTACCGGGACAGAACACTACGAGCAGTACTTC. Its translation: CASGTGTEHYEQYF.

The chain uses TRBV18 and TRBJ1-5; 8 bases align to TRBD1. The CDR3 spans 14 residues. In germline, CDR1 is KGHSH, CDR2 LQKENI. J gave up 2 bases and V 5 bases, and 2 bases lay outside the gene matches. CDR3 nucleotides: TGTGCCAGCTCAATGGGACAGGGCAATCAGCCCCAGCATTTT. It specifies CASSMGQGNQPQHF.

This chain joins TRBV7-9 and TRBJ2-7; TRBD2 might be the D (5 bases). The CDR3 has 14 amino acids. V was pared by 5 bases and J by 7 bases, with 18 bases between. Germline assignment: CDR1 SEHNR and CDR2 FQNEAQ (reference sequence). CDR3 sequence reads: CASSPKEFRGEQYF. The CDR3 DNA is TGTGCCAGCAGCCCCAAGGAGTTTCGAGGGGAGCAGTACTTC.

V gene TRBV6-1 combines with J gene TRBJ2-4; 8 nucleotides match TRBD1. Trimming cost V 0 bases and J 7 bases; bases outside gene matches: 8. The CDR3 is 16 amino acids. The V gene's germline CDR1 is MNHNS and CDR2 SASEGT. The chain's CDR3 is CASSEAPQGVLNIQYF. The CDR3 region has the DNA TGTGCCAGCAGTGAAGCGCCACAGGGGGTTTTGAACATTCAGTACTTC.

This clone has a single count. The J gene is TRBJ2-7, the V gene TRBV28, with 8 bases matching TRBD1. The CDR3 extends over 14 amino acids. Unmatched junction bases numbered 9, after V lost 5 bases and J lost 6 bases. CDR1 is MDHEN, CDR2 SYDVKM, per germline. The CDR3 loop is CASSVVRDRGEQYF. CDR3 in DNA: TGTGCCAGCAGTGTTGTAAGAGACAGGGGCGAGCAGTACTTC.

The chain couples TRBV18 to TRBJ1-1; 8 nucleotides match TRBD1. This CDR3 has 13 residues. V lost 4 bases and J lost 4; bases outside the gene matches: 2. From germline, CDR1 is KGHSH and CDR2 LQKENI. CDR3 DNA: TGTGCCAGCTCACGGACAGGGTTCACTGAAGCTTTCTTT. Amino acids: CASSRTGFTEAFF. Based on the CDR3 plus reference TRBV18 and TRBJ1-1, the full variable domain is NAGVMQNPRHLVRRRGQEARLRCSPMKGHSHVYWYRQLPEEGLKFMVYLQKENIIDESGMPKERFSAEFPKEGPSILRIQQVVRGDSAAYFCASSRTGFTEAFFGQGTRLTVV.

This chain connects TRBV5-1 to TRBJ1-5; D might be TRBD1 (6 bases). In germline, CDR1 is SGHRS, CDR2 YFSETQ. Trimming left V 5 bases short and J 5 bases short, with 11 bases between. CDR3 length: 13 amino acids. The CDR3 coding sequence is TGCGCCAGCAGGACAGGTGGGGATCAGCCCCAGCATTTT. It codes for CASRTGGDQPQHF.

J is TRBJ2-1 and V is TRBV19, with TRBD2 matching 12 bases. V gave up 8 bases and J gave up 2 bases; unmatched junction bases: 7. This CDR3 spans 16 amino acids. Germline CDR1 is LNHDA and CDR2 is SQIVND (reference sequence). CDR3 residues: CASGLAGTGTYNEQFF. The CDR3 DNA is TGTGCCAGTGGACTAGCGGGAACGGGGACCTACAATGAGCAGTTCTTC.

The V gene is TRBV6-5, the J gene TRBJ2-3; 8 bases align to TRBD2. The CDR3 contains 12 residues. CDR1 and CDR2 (germline): MNHEY, SVGAGI. The trim removed 6 bases at V and 12 bases at J, leaving 8 bases unmatched. CDR3 in DNA: TGTGCCAGCAGCCCCGGGACTAGTCAACAGTATTTT. As protein: CASSPGTSQQYF.

The genes are TRBV5-8 and TRBJ1-4; D gene unclear. CDR3 length: 16 residues. Trimming cost V 1 base and J 5 bases, with 15 bases left between them. Germline V lookup: CDR1 SGHTS, CDR2 YDEGEE. In nucleotides, the CDR3 is TGTGCCAGCAGCTTGTTAATCGCGGAGGGAAATGAAAAACTGTTTTTT. Encoded protein: CASSLLIAEGNEKLFF. The full variable domain, its missing parts supplied by reference TRBV5-8 and TRBJ1-4, is EAGVTQSPTHLIKTRGQQATLRCSPISGHTSVYWYQQALGLGLQFLLWYDEGEERNRGNFPPRFSGRQFPNYSSELNVNALELEDSALYLCASSLLIAEGNEKLFFGSGTQLSVL.

The chain joins TRBV6-7 to TRBJ1-1, with D perhaps matching TRBD1 (5 bases). TRBV6-7 counts as an open reading frame of uncertain function. Trimming took off 2 bases at V and 1 base at J, with 8 bases between the two ends. The CDR3 has 14 amino acids. In DNA form, the CDR3 reads TGTGCCAGCAGTTACATCGGGGGGAACACTGAAGCTTTCTTT. This codes for CASSYIGGNTEAFF.

The chain uses TRBV24-1 and TRBJ2-1, with D maybe TRBD2 (6 bases). V was clipped by 7 bases and J by 12 bases, with 18 bases between them. The CDR3 covers 13 residues. Germline V gene sequence: CDR1 KGHDR, CDR2 SFDVKD. The CDR3 spells CATRSSGGSGQFF. The DNA of the CDR3 is TGTGCCACCAGGAGCTCCGGAGGGAGTGGGCAGTTCTTC.

The CDR3 bases are TGTGCCAGCTCACCCGACAGGGTCGCTGGAAACACCATATATTTT. The encoded protein is CASSPDRVAGNTIYF. The V and J genes are TRBV18 and TRBJ1-3, with 7 bases lining up with TRBD1. Germline loops: CDR1 KGHSH, CDR2 LQKENI. The CDR3 spans 15 residues. Unmatched junction bases numbered 4, after V lost 3 bases and J lost 2 bases.

V and J are TRBV3-1 (or the pseudogene TRBV3-2) and TRBJ2-7, with TRBD1 identical over 7 bases. The junction had 9 bases not matched to a gene; V was cut back by 2 bases and J by 5 bases. The CDR3 totals 15 residues. Germline CDR1 reads LGHDT; CDR2 reads YNNKEL (reference sequence). CDR3 amino acids: CASSQLLTGFHEQYF. The CDR3, as DNA: TGTGCCAGCAGCCAACTCCTGACAGGGTTCCACGAGCAGTACTTC.

CDR3 bases: TGTGCCAGCACCATGGGGGGCTATGGCTACACCTTC. This translates into CASTMGGYGYTF. The chain joins TRBV12-3 or TRBV12-4 to TRBJ1-2; possibly TRBD1 for D (5 bases). The CDR3 has 12 residues. The V end lost 7 bases, the J end lost 4 bases, and 10 bases lay between the germline ends.